The present entry profiles one T cell receptor (beta chain) with its context. Its antigen is undetermined. The sample comes from a study of cytotoxic CD8 clonotypes in ibrutinib-treated CLL. Study-level findings and limits: Starting clonality was above that of age-matched healthy donors and tracked circulating CD8+ T-cell counts.

TCRdb's table, derived via immunoSEQ multiplex PCR, lists solely in-frame clones and lacks some. Among 11,000 to 15,000 clones, 50% to 55% were seen once, and the ten largest hold under 35%. There are 17 residues in the CDR3. With V trimmed by 7 bases and J by 6 bases, 21 bases remained unmatched. Germline V CDR1 and CDR2: MNHEY, SMNVEV (reference sequence). The V and J genes are TRBV27 and TRBJ2-7, with TRBD2 matching 7 bases. This sample comprised PBMCs, obtained at an approximately 22-month disease-progression time point, from a patient treated with ibrutinib. This clonotype was sampled from a human donor with chronic lymphocytic leukemia. The CDR3 DNA reads as TGTGCCAGCACTCTACCGAGGGAGGGACCACAGAGCGGCGAGCAGTACTTC. It is translated as CASTLPREGPQSGEQYF.